Listed here is a single T cell receptor beta chain. The data originate from a study of cytomegalovirus exposure and HLA in healthy donors. Germline CDR1 is SGHRS and CDR2 is YFSETQ. The CDR3 runs 15 residues. In the PCR, 60 Vbeta and 13 Jbeta primers were used. Libraries were prepared by immunoSEQ multiplex PCR; TCRdb keeps only in-frame clonotypes and omits some of them. The sample has fewer than 110,000 clones; roughly 77% are singletons. This TCR was sampled from a woman between 18 and 30 years old in good health and CMV-seropositive. The source material was PBMCs. The V and J genes are TRBV5-1 and TRBJ2-5; D assignment may be TRBD1 or TRBD2 (5 bases each). The J call may be incorrect, as the DNA end agrees better with TRBJ2-7. Here the CDR3 DNA reads TGCGCCAGCAGCCTACGTATGATGGATGGGGGCGAGCAGTACTTC. Its translation is CASSLRMMDGGEQYF.